One and the same sample provided the 5 T cell receptor beta chains below, sequenced in a study of cytomegalovirus exposure and HLA in healthy donors. The PCR employed 60 Vbeta primers together with 13 Jbeta primers. Method: immunoSEQ multiplex PCR; TCRdb's copy keeps in-frame clones and lacks some. The sample includes about 120,000 clones, around 74% of them seen just once. Specimen: PBMCs. These receptors all stem from a male donor in good health and CMV-seronegative.

This rearrangement joins TRBV28 to TRBJ2-7, with D maybe TRBD1 (6 bases). Germline V lookup: CDR1 MDHEN, CDR2 SYDVKM. The V end lost 5 bases, the J end lost 9 bases, and 17 bases lay between the germline ends. There are 13 residues in the CDR3. CDR3 nucleotide sequence: TGTGCCAGCAGTCCCCCGAACAGGGCGGTGCAGTACTTC. Protein: CASSPPNRAVQYF.

The chain uses TRBV5-1 and TRBJ2-1; 11 nucleotides match TRBD2. The J segment lost 0 bases and the V segment lost 1 base, leaving 9 bases of the junction unmatched. Germline-derived CDR1 and CDR2 are SGHRS and YFSETQ. The CDR3 spans 19 residues. The CDR3 sequence is CASSLRPGLAANSYNEQFF. CDR3 in DNA: TGCGCCAGCAGCTTGCGACCGGGACTAGCGGCCAACTCCTACAATGAGCAGTTCTTC.

The chain joins TRBV7-8 to TRBJ2-6; the match to TRBD1 covers 7 bases. CDR3 length: 17 amino acids. With 2 bases clipped from V and 2 bases from J, the junction kept 6 bases outside the gene matches. CDR1 is SGHVS, CDR2 FQNEAQ, per germline. The CDR3: CASSLRPDRAGANVLTF. The CDR3 region has the DNA TGTGCCAGCAGCTTACGCCCCGACAGGGCTGGGGCCAACGTCCTGACTTTC.

This clone was counted a single time. The chain couples TRBV6-1 to TRBJ2-2; possible D gene TRBD1, 6 bases. This CDR3 has 15 amino acids. Trimming took 6 bases from V and 4 from J, leaving 15 bases between them. Germline lookup yields CDR1 MNHNS and CDR2 SASEGT. The DNA for the CDR3 is TGTGCCAGCAGAGCGGTGGGGGCGGTCACCGGGGAGCTGTTTTTT. Translating it yields CASRAVGAVTGELFF.

V and J are TRBV4-2 and TRBJ2-7, with D tentatively TRBD2 (6 bases). The CDR3 runs to 14 residues. Per the germline V gene, CDR1 is LGHNA and CDR2 is YNFKEQ. Trimming removed 0 bases at V and 4 bases at J, with 10 bases between. CDR3 DNA sequence: TGTGCCAGCAGCCAAGATGGGGGAGGTTACGAGCAGTACTTC. This translates into CASSQDGGGYEQYF.